This is a list of T cell receptor beta chains from one sample in a study of T-cell reconstitution after alpha-beta-depleted transplantation in children. TCRdb independently ran MiXCR on the PCR reads; one entry per CDR3 protein. The data contain about 110,000 distinct CDR3 sequences, about a tenth of them singletons. This material consisted of PBMCs from the stem cell graft donor, taken from the stem cell graft. The receptors shown here come from a human donor who donated a stem cell graft to a child with acute lymphoblastic leukemia. CDR3s include the opening cysteine and the closing phenylalanine or tryptophan. D genes are given only for firm matches. The size entry is marked missing in some rows and otherwise reads once, few, many or a size class.

D: TRBD2
size: many
V: TRBV24-1
J: TRBJ2-1
DNA: TGTGCCACCAGTGATCAAACTCGACTAGCGGGAGAGAACAATGAGCAGTTCTTC
CDR3: CATSDQTRLAGENNEQFF

D: .
size: .
V: TRBV7-2
J: TRBJ2-7
DNA: TGTGCCAGCAGCCGGACGGTTACCTACGAGCAGTACTTC
CDR3: CASSRTVTYEQYF

D: TRBD2
size: many
V: TRBV20-1
J: TRBJ2-7
DNA: TGCAGTGCTAGAGATCGCGGGAGCGGGTACGAGCAGTACTTC
CDR3: CSARDRGSGYEQYF

D: TRBD1
size: many
V: TRBV7-2
J: TRBJ1-4
DNA: TGTGCCAGCAGCTTAGAAGGGGGCAGGACGCTGTTTTTT
CDR3: CASSLEGGRTLFF

D: .
size: many
V: TRBV6-1
J: TRBJ2-7
DNA: TGTGCCAGCAGTCCACGGTCCCTAGTCTACGAGCAGTACTTC
CDR3: CASSPRSLVYEQYF

D: .
size: many
V: TRBV15
J: TRBJ1-5
DNA: TGTGCCACCAGCAGTGTCAGTGGGAATCAGCCCCAGCATTTT
CDR3: CATSSVSGNQPQHF

D: .
size: .
V: TRBV28
J: TRBJ1-5
DNA: TGTGCCAGCAGCAAAAAGGGAGGAGACTATCGCAATCAGCCCCAGCATTTT
CDR3: CASSKKGGDYRNQPQHF

D: .
size: many
V: TRBV19
J: TRBJ2-6
DNA: TGTGCCAGTAGTATAGAGGAAGGCTCTGGGGCCAACGTCCTGACTTTC
CDR3: CASSIEEGSGANVLTF

D: .
size: many
V: TRBV7-8
J: TRBJ2-7
DNA: TGTGCCAGCAGCCTTACAGGCAACGAGCAGTACTTC
CDR3: CASSLTGNEQYF

D: .
size: many
V: TRBV5-1
J: TRBJ2-1
DNA: TGCGCCAGCAGCTTGAGTTTTGAGCAGTTCTTC
CDR3: CASSLSFEQFF

D: .
size: many
V: TRBV28
J: TRBJ2-3
DNA: TGTGCCAGCAGTCCAGGGGTCACAGCCTCCGATACGCAGTATTTT
CDR3: CASSPGVTASDTQYF

D: .
size: many
V: TRBV25-1
J: TRBJ1-2
DNA: TGTGCCAGCAGTGATCTCGGGACGGTCAGTAACTATGGCTACACCTTC
CDR3: CASSDLGTVSNYGYTF

D: .
size: many
V: TRBV7-9
J: TRBJ1-2
DNA: TGTGCCAGCAGCTTAGTCGCAGGGAGGACGGGATATGGCTACACCTTC
CDR3: CASSLVAGRTGYGYTF

D: TRBD2
size: many
V: TRBV29-1
J: TRBJ2-3
DNA: TGCAGCGCCGAGCGGGGGGTCCCTACTAGCACAGATACGCAGTATTTT
CDR3: CSAERGVPTSTDTQYF

D: .
size: few
V: TRBV28
J: TRBJ1-3
DNA: TGTGCCAGCACACGAATAGCCTGGGGAAACACCATATATTTT
CDR3: CASTRIAWGNTIYF

D: TRBD2
size: many
V: TRBV20-1
J: TRBJ2-3
DNA: TGCAGTGCCGCTAGCGGGAGGGCCCGAAATACGCAGTATTTT
CDR3: CSAASGRARNTQYF